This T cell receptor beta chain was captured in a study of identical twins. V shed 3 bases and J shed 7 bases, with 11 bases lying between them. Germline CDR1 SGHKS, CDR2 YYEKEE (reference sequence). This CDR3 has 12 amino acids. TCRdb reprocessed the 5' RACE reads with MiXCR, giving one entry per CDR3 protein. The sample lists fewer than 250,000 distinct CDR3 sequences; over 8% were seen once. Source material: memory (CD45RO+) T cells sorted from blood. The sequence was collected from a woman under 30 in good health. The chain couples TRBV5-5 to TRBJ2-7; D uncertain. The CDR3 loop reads CASSWGSQEQYF. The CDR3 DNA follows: TGTGCCAGCAGCTGGGGTTCGCAAGAGCAGTACTTC. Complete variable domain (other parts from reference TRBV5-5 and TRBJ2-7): DAGVTQSPTHLIKTRGQQVTLRCSPISGHKSVSWYQQVLGQGPQFIFQYYEKEERGRGNFPDRFSARQFPNYSSELNVNALLLGDSALYLCASSWGSQEQYFGPGTRLTVT.